Here is one T cell receptor beta chain with its context. Its matching antigen is unknown. This sample includes further DNA sequences coding for the same CDR3. These data are taken from a study of graft-versus-host responses after intestinal transplantation. Measured with immunoSEQ multiplex PCR; TCRdb has only the in-frame clones, and not every one. The sample yields tens of thousands of clones, approximately 96% seen once. The CDR3 loop spans 13 amino acids. Germline CDR1 LGHNA, CDR2 YSLEER. V gave up 0 bases and J gave up 3 bases, with 5 bases separating them. The chain joins TRBV4-3 to TRBJ1-1; D gene uncertain. The receptor's source is a human donor who was the organ donor for an intestinal transplant. The material sequenced was unstimulated CD8+ T cells sorted from spleen or lymph node cells, taken before transplant. The CDR3 sequence is CASSQDRDTEAFF. CDR3 nucleotide sequence: TGCGCCAGCAGCCAAGATAGGGACACTGAAGCTTTCTTT.